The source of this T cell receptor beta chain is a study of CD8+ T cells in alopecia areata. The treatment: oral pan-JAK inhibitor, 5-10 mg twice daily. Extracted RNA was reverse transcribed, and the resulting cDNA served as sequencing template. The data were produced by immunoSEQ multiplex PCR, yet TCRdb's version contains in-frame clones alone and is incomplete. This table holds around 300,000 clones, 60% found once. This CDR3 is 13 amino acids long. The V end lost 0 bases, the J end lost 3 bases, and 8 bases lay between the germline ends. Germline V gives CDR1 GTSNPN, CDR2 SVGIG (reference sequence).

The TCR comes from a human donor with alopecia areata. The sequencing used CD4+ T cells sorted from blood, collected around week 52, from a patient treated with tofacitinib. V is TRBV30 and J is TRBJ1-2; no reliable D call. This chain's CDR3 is CAWSVPGDYGYTF. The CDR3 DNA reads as TGTGCCTGGAGTGTTCCCGGGGACTATGGCTACACCTTC. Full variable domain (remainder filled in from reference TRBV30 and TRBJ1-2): SQTIHQWPATLVQPVGSPLSLECTVEGTSNPNLYWYRQAAGRGLQLLFYSVGIGQISSEVPQNLSASRPQDRQFILSSKKLLLSDSGFYLCAWSVPGDYGYTFGSGTRLTVV.